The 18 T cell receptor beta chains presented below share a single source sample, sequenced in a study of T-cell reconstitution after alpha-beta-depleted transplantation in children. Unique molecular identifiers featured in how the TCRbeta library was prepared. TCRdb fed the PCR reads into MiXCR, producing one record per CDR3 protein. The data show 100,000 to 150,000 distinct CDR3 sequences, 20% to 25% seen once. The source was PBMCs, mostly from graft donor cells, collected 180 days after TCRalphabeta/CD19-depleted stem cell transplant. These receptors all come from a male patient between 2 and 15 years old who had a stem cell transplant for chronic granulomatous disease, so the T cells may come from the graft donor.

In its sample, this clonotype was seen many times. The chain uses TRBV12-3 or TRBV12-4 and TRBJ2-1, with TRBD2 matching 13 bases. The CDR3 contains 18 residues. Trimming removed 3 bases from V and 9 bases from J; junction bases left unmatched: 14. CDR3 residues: CASSLGAGTSGKSFEQFF. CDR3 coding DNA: TGTGCCAGCAGTTTGGGGGCGGGGACTAGCGGGAAATCTTTTGAGCAGTTCTTC.

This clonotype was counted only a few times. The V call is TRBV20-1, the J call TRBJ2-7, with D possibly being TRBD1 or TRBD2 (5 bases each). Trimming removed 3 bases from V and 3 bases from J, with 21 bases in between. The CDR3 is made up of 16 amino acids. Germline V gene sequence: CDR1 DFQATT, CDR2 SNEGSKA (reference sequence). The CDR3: CSASLFRDGNFYEQYF. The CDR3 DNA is TGCAGTGCTAGTCTTTTCCGGGACGGAAATTTCTACGAGCAGTACTTC.

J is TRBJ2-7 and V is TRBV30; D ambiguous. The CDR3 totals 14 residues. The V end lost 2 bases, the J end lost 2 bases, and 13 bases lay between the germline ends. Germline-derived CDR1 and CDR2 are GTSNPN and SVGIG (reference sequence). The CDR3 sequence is CAWSRDRVAYEQYF. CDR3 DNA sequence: TGTGCCTGGAGTAGGGATCGGGTAGCCTACGAGCAGTACTTC.

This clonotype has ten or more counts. In DNA, the CDR3 is TGTGCCAGCTCACCAGACCTCGGATCATATACGCAGTATTTT. Protein product: CASSPDLGSYTQYF. The chain couples TRBV18 to TRBJ2-3, with unresolved D. This CDR3 region has 14 residues. Per the germline V gene, CDR1 is KGHSH and CDR2 is LQKENI. The V gene lost 2 bases and the J gene lost 7 bases, with 13 bases spanning the gap.

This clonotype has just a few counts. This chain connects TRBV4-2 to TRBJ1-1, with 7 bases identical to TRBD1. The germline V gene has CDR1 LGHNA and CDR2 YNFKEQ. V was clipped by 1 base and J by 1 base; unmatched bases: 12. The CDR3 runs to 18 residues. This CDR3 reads CASSQGNPTGPSNTEAFF. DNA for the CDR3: TGTGCCAGCAGCCAAGGAAATCCGACAGGGCCCTCGAACACTGAAGCTTTCTTT.

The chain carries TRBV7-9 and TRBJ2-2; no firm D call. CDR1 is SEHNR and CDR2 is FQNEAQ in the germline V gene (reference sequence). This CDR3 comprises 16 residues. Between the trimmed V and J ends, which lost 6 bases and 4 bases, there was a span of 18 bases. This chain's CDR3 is CASRPAAGTVTGELFF. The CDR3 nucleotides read TGTGCCAGCAGGCCCGCGGCAGGAACGGTCACCGGGGAGCTGTTTTTT.

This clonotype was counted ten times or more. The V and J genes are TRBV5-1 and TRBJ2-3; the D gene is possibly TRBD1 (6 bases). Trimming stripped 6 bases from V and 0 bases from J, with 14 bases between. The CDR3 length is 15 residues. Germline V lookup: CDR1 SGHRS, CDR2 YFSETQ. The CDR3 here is CASIETGASTDTQYF. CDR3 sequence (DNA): TGCGCCAGCATTGAGACAGGAGCGAGCACAGATACGCAGTATTTT.

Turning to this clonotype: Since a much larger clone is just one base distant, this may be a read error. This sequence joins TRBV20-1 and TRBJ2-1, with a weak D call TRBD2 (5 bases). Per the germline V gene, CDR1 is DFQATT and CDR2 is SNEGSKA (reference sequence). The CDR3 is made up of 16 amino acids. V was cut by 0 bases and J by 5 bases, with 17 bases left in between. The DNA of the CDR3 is TGCAGTGCTAGAGACCCCTCGGGGTCGGGTCACAATGAGCAGTTCTTC. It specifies CSARDPSGSGHNEQFF.

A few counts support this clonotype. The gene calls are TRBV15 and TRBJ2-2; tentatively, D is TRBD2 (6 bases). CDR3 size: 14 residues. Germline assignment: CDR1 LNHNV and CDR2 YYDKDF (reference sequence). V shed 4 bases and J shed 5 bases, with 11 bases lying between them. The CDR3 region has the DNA TGTGCCACCAGCATGCCAGGGAGGACCGGGGAGCTGTTTTTT. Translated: CATSMPGRTGELFF.

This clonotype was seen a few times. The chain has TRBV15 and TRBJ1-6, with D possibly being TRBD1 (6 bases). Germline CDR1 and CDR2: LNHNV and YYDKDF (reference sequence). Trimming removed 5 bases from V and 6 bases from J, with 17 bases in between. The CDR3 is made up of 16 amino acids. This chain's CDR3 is CATSPEGRGFNSPLHF. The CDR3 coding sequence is TGTGCCACCAGCCCCGAAGGCAGGGGCTTTAATTCACCCCTCCACTTT. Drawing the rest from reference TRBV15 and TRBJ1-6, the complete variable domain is DAMVIQNPRYQVTQFGKPVTLSCSQTLNHNVMYWYQQKSSQAPKLLFHYYDKDFNNEADTPDNFQSRRPNTSFCFLDIRSPGLGDTAMYLCATSPEGRGFNSPLHFGNGTRLTVT.

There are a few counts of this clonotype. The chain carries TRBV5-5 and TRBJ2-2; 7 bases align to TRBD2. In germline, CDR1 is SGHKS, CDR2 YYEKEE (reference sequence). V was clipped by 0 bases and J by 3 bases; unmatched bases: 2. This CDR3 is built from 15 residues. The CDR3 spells CASSLVSGYTGELFF. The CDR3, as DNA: TGTGCCAGCAGCTTGGTTAGCGGGTACACCGGGGAGCTGTTTTTT.

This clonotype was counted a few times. The CDR3: CASSLTRFQETQYF. The DNA of the CDR3 is TGTGCCAGCAGCTTGACTCGCTTCCAAGAGACCCAGTACTTC. V gene TRBV5-6 combines with J gene TRBJ2-5; D is undetermined. The CDR3 runs 14 residues. The V end lost 1 base, the J end lost 1 base, and 8 bases lay between the germline ends. Germline V gene sequence: CDR1 SGHDT, CDR2 YYEEEE.

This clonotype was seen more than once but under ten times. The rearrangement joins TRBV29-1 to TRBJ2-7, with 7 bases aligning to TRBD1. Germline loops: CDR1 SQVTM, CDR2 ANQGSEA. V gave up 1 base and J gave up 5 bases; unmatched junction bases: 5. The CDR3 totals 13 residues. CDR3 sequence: CSVEVDRRDEQYF. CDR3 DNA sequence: TGCAGCGTTGAAGTGGACAGGAGAGACGAGCAGTACTTC.

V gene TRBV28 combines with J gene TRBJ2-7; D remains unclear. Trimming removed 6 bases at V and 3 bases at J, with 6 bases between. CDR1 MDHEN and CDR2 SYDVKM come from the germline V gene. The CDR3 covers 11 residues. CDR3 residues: CASRAFYEQYF. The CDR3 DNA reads TGTGCCAGCAGGGCATTCTACGAGCAGTACTTC.

CDR3 residues: CASARRSNQPQHF. The CDR3 nucleotides read TGTGCCAGCGCCAGACGGTCCAATCAGCCCCAGCATTTT. The chain joins TRBV12-3 or TRBV12-4 to TRBJ1-5; D gene unclear. This CDR3 comprises 13 residues. V lost 8 bases and J 3 bases, leaving 11 bases between the germline ends.

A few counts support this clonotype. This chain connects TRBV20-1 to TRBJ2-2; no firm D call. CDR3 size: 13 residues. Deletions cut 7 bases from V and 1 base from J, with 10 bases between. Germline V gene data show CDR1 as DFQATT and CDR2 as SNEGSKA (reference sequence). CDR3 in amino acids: CSVSVGNTGELFF. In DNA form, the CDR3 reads TGCAGTGTCTCCGTGGGGAACACCGGGGAGCTGTTTTTT.

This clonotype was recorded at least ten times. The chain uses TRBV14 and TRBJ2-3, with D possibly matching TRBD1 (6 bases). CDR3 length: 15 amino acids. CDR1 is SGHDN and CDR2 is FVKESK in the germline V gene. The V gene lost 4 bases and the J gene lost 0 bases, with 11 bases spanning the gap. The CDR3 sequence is CASSLPGDSTDTQYF. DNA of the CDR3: TGTGCCAGCAGCCTGCCAGGGGATAGCACAGATACGCAGTATTTT.

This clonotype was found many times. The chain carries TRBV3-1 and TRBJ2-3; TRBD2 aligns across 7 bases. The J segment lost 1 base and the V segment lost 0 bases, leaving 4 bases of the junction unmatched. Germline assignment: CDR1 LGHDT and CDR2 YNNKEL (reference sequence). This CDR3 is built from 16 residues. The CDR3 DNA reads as TGTGCCAGCAGCCAAGACGAGCGGGGTGGCACAGATACGCAGTATTTT. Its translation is CASSQDERGGTDTQYF.